The TCR beta chain under discussion was sequenced for a study of blood T cells in healthy people across ages (dated by TCRdb to the mid-2010s). Study-level background: In model experiments, template switching captured about one uniquely barcoded TCR beta cDNA molecule for every two T cells. To avoid experimental bias, donors of different ages were randomly spread across the sequencing lanes. Two additional independent replicas of 1 million unique cDNA reads from the same blood draw were analyzed for two donors (one aged 18 to 30 and one aged 80 or older). To track age-related changes in TCR beta repertoire diversity, the study relied on deep sequencing normalized with unique cDNA molecular identifiers. Four age groups were formed from the donors: young (average approximately 15 years), middle-aged (around 40), aged (about 68) and long-lived (82). Study-wide findings and limitations: Since profiling was done on bulk unsorted PBMCs, naive and antigen-experienced compartments could not be conclusively compared. The long-lived group showed more naive CD4+ T cells, fewer expanded clones and increased TCR diversity than the aged group, suggesting age selection. Observed TCR beta diversity per million T cells fell roughly linearly with age, and a significant reduction was already apparent by age roughly 40. A strong correlation was found between observed TCR beta diversity and the percentage of naive T cells measured by flow cytometry. Estimates of total diversity based on one million sequenced T cells were considered lower bounds and underestimates. Donor CMV infection status was unknown, potentially confounding age-related changes in expanded clonotypes.

The method was 5' RACE. Data came from an Illumina HiSeq 2500. The second PCR ran for about 6 to 11 cycles and used a J-beta primer mix along with a sample-barcoded 5' primer. A template-switch 5' adaptor carrying 12 random nucleotides introduced a unique molecular identifier onto each TCR beta cDNA molecule. Each sample yielded at least 3 million CDR3-containing paired-end reads. The Mint cDNA synthesis kit, primed by a TRBC-specific oligonucleotide, was used to synthesize first-strand cDNA from all RNA. All cDNA was treated with uracil-DNA glycosylase and then went through a first 18-cycle PCR with the universal primers M1SS and BC2_uni_R. The study's own analysis went as follows. Normalization of each sample was performed by random selection of 1 million high-quality reads, each carrying a distinct molecular identifier. Instead of being binned into consensus sequences, reads with shared molecular identifiers were discarded. MiTCR, run with a Q25 quality threshold and the strictest error-elimination algorithm, handled CDR3 identification, clonotype clustering and error correction. A nonparametric unseen species model with Euler transformation was used to estimate lower-bound total TCR beta diversity. TCRdb reran the public reads through fastp at Q25 and MiXCR, keeping productive beta chains. Each record represents a unique CDR3 protein, reported with the most common genes and DNA among its rows. What appears here as the V and J calls and clone size reflects TCRdb's work, not the paper's. Counted in this sample were fewer than 900,000 distinct CDR3 sequences; 43% of them appeared once. Less than 25% of the sample lies in the top ten.

CDR1 and CDR2, looked up from the germline V gene (reference sequence), are LNHDA and SQIVND. Taken from cysteine to phenylalanine, the CDR3 has 15 residues. The sequence is cut down to CDR3 DNA, 45 bases in frame from base 1. Compared with germline, V lacks 3 bases and J lacks 3 bases; bases without a gene match: 1. The roughly 39 donors, aged 6 to 90 years, were systemically healthy Caucasian individuals from Russia. Each donor gave around 9.9 milliliters of peripheral blood, collected into EDTA-treated Vacutainer tubes. Ficoll-Paque density-gradient centrifugation was used to isolate PBMCs, with at least 6.5 million per sample. Trizol reagent was used to extract total RNA from the PBMCs, yielding at least 5 micrograms per sample. For every donor, an aliquot of PBMCs went through flow cytometry to measure the percentages of naive CD45RAhigh/CD27high T cells. Details on this clonotype: This receptor's antigen is unknown. No base quality information exists; no much larger clone differs at one position.

The receptor was isolated from a woman aged 55-75 years in good health. The sequenced material came from blood. The chain is encoded by TRBV19 joined to TRBJ2-6, and 8 junctional nucleotides match TRBD1. The DNA sequence reads TGTGCCAGTAGTATGGACAGGGTTGGGGCCAACGTCCTGACTTTC. This gives the protein CASSMDRVGANVLTF.